Below are 29 T cell receptor beta chains sequenced from a single sample in a study of cytomegalovirus exposure and HLA in healthy donors. The protocol was immunoSEQ multiplex PCR, while the TCRdb copy is restricted to in-frame clones and leaves out a portion. This table has 130,000 to 150,000 clones, more than 80% appearing once. The sample taken for sequencing was PBMCs. The receptors shown here come from a woman in her 30s in good health and CMV-seropositive.

J is TRBJ2-1 and V is TRBV25-1, with 7 bases matching TRBD1. V trimming: 2 bases; J trimming: 4 bases; junction bases outside the gene matches: 5. Germline V gene data show CDR1 as MGHDK and CDR2 as SYGVNS. This CDR3 region has 15 residues. CDR3 amino acids: CASSEELGQYNEQFF. CDR3 nucleotides: TGTGCCAGCAGTGAAGAACTGGGACAGTACAATGAGCAGTTCTTC.

This chain joins TRBV6-6 and TRBJ1-5, with 8 bases matching TRBD1. CDR3 length: 13 amino acids. The J segment lost 6 bases and the V segment lost 8 bases, leaving 6 bases of the junction unmatched. The germline V gene encodes CDR1 MNHNY and CDR2 SVGAGI (reference sequence). DNA of the CDR3: TGTGCCAGCCAGACAGGGGCGAGTCAGCCCCAGCATTTT. Amino acids: CASQTGASQPQHF.

The chain combines TRBV10-3 with TRBJ2-7; 9 positions agree with TRBD1. V was clipped by 4 bases and J by 6 bases; unmatched bases: 10. Germline assignment: CDR1 ENHRY and CDR2 SYGVKD. The CDR3 has 15 residues. The chain's CDR3 is CAISGQGVRGGEQYF. CDR3 sequence (DNA): TGTGCCATCAGTGGACAGGGGGTCCGCGGCGGCGAGCAGTACTTC.

This clone was seen only once. V and J are TRBV4-1 and TRBJ2-3, with 7 bases identical to TRBD1. The trim removed 2 bases at V and 4 bases at J, leaving 9 bases unmatched. This CDR3 contains 16 residues. CDR1 is MGHRA, CDR2 YSYEKL, per germline. This CDR3 is CASSQPTGSPADTQYF. Written as DNA, the CDR3 is TGCGCCAGCAGCCAACCGACAGGGTCCCCCGCAGATACGCAGTATTTT.

This chain uses TRBV5-1 with TRBJ2-5, with D tentatively TRBD2 (5 bases). CDR3 length: 13 residues. V shed 6 bases and J shed 0 bases, with 9 bases lying between them. Germline V gene lookup returns CDR1 SGHRS and CDR2 YFSETQ. DNA for the CDR3: TGCGCCAGCACCCCGGGGTACCAAGAGACCCAGTACTTC. Translation gives CASTPGYQETQYF.

The chain has TRBV5-1 and TRBJ2-7; 10 bases match TRBD1. CDR1 is SGHRS, CDR2 YFSETQ, per germline. The junction had 3 bases not matched to a gene; V was cut back by 4 bases and J by 5 bases. The CDR3 is made up of 13 amino acids. The CDR3 DNA follows: TGCGCCAGCAGCGGGACAGGGGTGAACGAGCAGTACTTC. Amino acids: CASSGTGVNEQYF.

CDR3 in DNA: TGTGCCAGCAGCCGGAACACTGAAGCTTTCTTT. Amino acid sequence: CASSRNTEAFF. The rearrangement joins TRBV6-5 to TRBJ1-1, with D uncertain. Per the germline V gene, CDR1 is MNHEY and CDR2 is SVGAGI. V dropped 6 bases and J dropped 1 base, with 3 bases sitting between them. CDR3 length equals 11 residues.

V gene TRBV5-1 combines with J gene TRBJ1-2, with 12 bases identical to TRBD1. The CDR3 is made up of 17 amino acids. The germline V gene encodes CDR1 SGHRS and CDR2 YFSETQ. The J segment lost 4 bases and the V segment lost 4 bases, leaving 11 bases of the junction unmatched. The CDR3 loop is CASSLGTGGDFGYGYTF. Here the CDR3 DNA reads TGCGCCAGCAGCCTGGGGACAGGGGGCGATTTTGGCTATGGCTACACCTTC.

This chain connects TRBV11-2 to TRBJ2-7, with 7 nucleotides matching TRBD1. Unmatched junction bases numbered 6, after V lost 5 bases and J lost 2 bases. This CDR3 region has 14 residues. Germline lookup yields CDR1 SGHAT and CDR2 FQNNGV. CDR3 sequence: CASSTDRITYEQYF. The CDR3 DNA is TGTGCCAGCAGCACGGACAGGATCACCTACGAGCAGTACTTC.

The chain employs TRBV5-4 and TRBJ2-3; TRBD2 agrees at 12 bases. Germline CDR1 and CDR2: SGHNT and YYREEE (reference sequence). V dropped 2 bases and J dropped 4; count of bases not matched to a gene: 5. The CDR3 totals 16 residues. CDR3 bases: TGTGCCAGCAGCTTACGACTAGCGGGAGCTCCAGATACGCAGTATTTT. Residues: CASSLRLAGAPDTQYF. Variable domain in full (rest from reference TRBV5-4 and TRBJ2-3): ETGVTQSPTHLIKTRGQQVTLRCSSQSGHNTVSWYQQALGQGPQFIFQYYREEENGRGNFPPRFSGLQFPNYSSELNVNALELDDSALYLCASSLRLAGAPDTQYFGPGTRLTVL.

This sequence joins TRBV19 and TRBJ2-7, with 7 bases aligning to TRBD2. This CDR3 contains 13 residues. V was clipped by 3 bases and J by 4 bases; unmatched bases: 3. Germline lookup yields CDR1 LNHDA and CDR2 SQIVND (reference sequence). CDR3 amino acids: CASSISGAYEQYF. In DNA, the CDR3 is TGTGCCAGTAGTATCAGCGGGGCTTACGAGCAGTACTTC.

The chain links TRBV11-2 to TRBJ2-7; the match to TRBD2 covers 11 bases. There are 15 residues in the CDR3. V dropped 3 bases and J dropped 3; count of bases not matched to a gene: 4. Germline V gene lookup returns CDR1 SGHAT and CDR2 FQNNGV. The CDR3 protein is CASSFTSGRDYEQYF. The CDR3 DNA reads TGTGCCAGCAGCTTCACTAGCGGGAGAGACTACGAGCAGTACTTC.

The chain is built from TRBV29-1 and TRBJ2-1, with 8 bases fitting TRBD2. The CDR3 spans 12 residues. V lost 6 bases and J lost 4; bases outside the gene matches: 2. The germline gives CDR1 SQVTM, CDR2 ANQGSEA. CDR3: CSVGLAYNEQFF. The CDR3 DNA reads TGCAGCGTCGGACTAGCTTACAATGAGCAGTTCTTC.

The J gene is TRBJ2-1, the V gene TRBV27, with 7 bases that match TRBD2. CDR1 is MNHEY, CDR2 SMNVEV, per germline (reference sequence). The CDR3 has 15 residues. With V trimmed by 6 bases and J by 1 base, 6 bases remained unmatched. CDR3 amino acids: CASSPLAASYNEQFF. CDR3 nucleotides: TGTGCCAGCAGCCCTCTAGCGGCTTCCTACAATGAGCAGTTCTTC.

CDR3: CASSYSGASYEQYF. The CDR3, as DNA: TGTGCCAGCAGCTATAGCGGGGCCTCCTACGAGCAGTACTTC. The rearrangement links TRBV7-8 to TRBJ2-7, with 8 bases matching TRBD2. V shed 4 bases and J 0 bases; nucleotides not matched to a gene: 2. Per the germline V gene, CDR1 is SGHVS and CDR2 is FQNEAQ. The CDR3 totals 14 residues.

The chain carries TRBV15 and TRBJ2-3; perhaps TRBD2 as D (6 bases). CDR1 and CDR2 from the germline V gene are LNHNV and YYDKDF (reference sequence). The CDR3 has 15 amino acids. The ends were cut back, 0 bases at V and 1 base at J, with 8 bases in the middle. CDR3 residues: CATSREGGRTDTQYF. The CDR3 DNA follows: TGTGCCACCAGCAGAGAGGGGGGTCGCACAGATACGCAGTATTTT.

CDR3 in DNA: TGTGCTAGTGGTTCAGGCGCAGGAAACACCATATATTTT. Amino acids: CASGSGAGNTIYF. This chain connects TRBV12-5 to TRBJ1-3; D is undetermined. This CDR3 region has 13 residues. V was trimmed by 4 bases and J by 4 bases, leaving 8 bases between them. The germline V gene has CDR1 LGHNT and CDR2 FRNRAP.

This chain joins TRBV2 and TRBJ2-7, with 11 bases fitting TRBD1. V shed 6 bases and J 2 bases; nucleotides not matched to a gene: 3. Germline CDR1 and CDR2: SNHLY and FYNNEI. The CDR3 runs 14 residues. The CDR3 here is CASRSGQGAYEQYF. CDR3 DNA: TGTGCCAGCAGGTCGGGACAGGGGGCCTACGAGCAGTACTTC.

The chain recombines TRBV6-1 with TRBJ2-5; D perhaps matches TRBD2 (6 bases). The CDR3 totals 15 residues. Germline V gene sequence: CDR1 MNHNS, CDR2 SASEGT. V shed 0 bases and J shed 4 bases, with 12 bases lying between them. The CDR3 bases are TGTGCCAGCAGTGAAGCTCGGAGGGGACGAGAGACCCAGTACTTC. This encodes CASSEARRGRETQYF.

The V and J genes are TRBV19 and TRBJ1-1, with D hard to call. The length of the CDR3 is 13 residues. Trimming shortened V by 8 bases and J by 1 base, and 11 bases separated the two germline ends. The germline CDR1 and CDR2 sequences are LNHDA and SQIVND (reference sequence). Here the CDR3 reads CASADERNTEAFF. The CDR3 DNA follows: TGTGCCAGTGCCGACGAGCGGAACACTGAAGCTTTCTTT.

The CDR3 nucleotides read TGTGCCAGCAGCAACCGGGACAGGGGTTACGAGCAGTACTTC. It is translated as CASSNRDRGYEQYF. The chain recombines TRBV6-1 with TRBJ2-7; 10 bases match TRBD1. From germline, CDR1 is MNHNS and CDR2 SASEGT. This CDR3 has 14 amino acids. The V gene end was trimmed by 6 bases and the J gene end by 4 bases; junction bases not matched to a gene: 6.

The CDR3 DNA is TGTGCCGCCTCAACAGGCCGTGAAAAACTGTTTTTT. Its translation: CAASTGREKLFF. This chain connects TRBV15 to TRBJ1-4; a weak D match, TRBD1 (5 bases). V gave up 11 bases and J gave up 7 bases, with 14 bases separating them. CDR3 size: 12 residues. CDR1 and CDR2 (germline): LNHNV, YYDKDF (reference sequence).

The chain combines TRBV5-4 with TRBJ1-5; no clear D gene. The germline CDR1 and CDR2 sequences are SGHNT and YYREEE (reference sequence). Trimming took 3 bases from V and 1 from J, leaving 8 bases between them. The CDR3 runs to 14 residues. The DNA for the CDR3 is TGTGCCAGCAGCTCCGACAACAGCAATCAGCCCCAGCATTTT. Translation gives CASSSDNSNQPQHF.

The chain uses TRBV27 and TRBJ1-3, with D perhaps matching TRBD1 (6 bases). CDR1 and CDR2 from the germline V gene are MNHEY and SMNVEV (reference sequence). This CDR3 contains 15 residues. The ends were cut back, 3 bases at V and 4 bases at J, with 13 bases in the middle. The CDR3 DNA is TGTGCCAGCAGTTTTAGATACAGGGCAGGAAACACCATATATTTT. Protein: CASSFRYRAGNTIYF.

The chain couples TRBV28 to TRBJ1-1; unclear D gene. Germline V gives CDR1 MDHEN, CDR2 SYDVKM. V dropped 7 bases and J dropped 6 bases, with 15 bases sitting between them. The CDR3 runs 13 residues. CDR3 coding DNA: TGTGCCAGCAAGACTCTGGGTAGATCTGAAGCTTTCTTT. Its protein is CASKTLGRSEAFF.

The rearrangement links TRBV19 to TRBJ1-5; D might be TRBD1 (6 bases). The CDR3 totals 16 residues. Germline V gene lookup returns CDR1 LNHDA and CDR2 SQIVND (reference sequence). Trimming took off 3 bases at V and 3 bases at J, with 15 bases between the two ends. In nucleotides, the CDR3 is TGTGCCAGTAGTATCTCTGGGAGGGGGGTCAATCAGCCCCAGCATTTT. Amino acids: CASSISGRGVNQPQHF.

This chain joins TRBV28 and TRBJ2-1; TRBD1 matches 11 bases. The germline gives CDR1 MDHEN, CDR2 SYDVKM. Trimming removed 5 bases from V and 9 bases from J; junction bases left unmatched: 9. The CDR3 is 15 amino acids. The CDR3 spells CASSNAGTGGTEQFF. The CDR3 coding sequence is TGTGCCAGCAGTAACGCCGGGACAGGGGGGACTGAGCAGTTCTTC.

The rearrangement uses TRBV5-4 and TRBJ2-3, with 8 positions matching TRBD2. V lost 1 base and J lost 6; bases outside the gene matches: 7. CDR1 is SGHNT and CDR2 is YYREEE in the germline V gene (reference sequence). The CDR3 spans 15 residues. CDR3 nucleotide sequence: TGTGCCAGCAGCTTGACGGCGGGAGGCGGGGATACGCAGTATTTT. Translating gives CASSLTAGGGDTQYF.

The chain recombines TRBV5-1 with TRBJ2-5; 9 nucleotides agree with TRBD2. CDR1 and CDR2 (germline): SGHRS, YFSETQ. This CDR3 is built from 16 residues. With V trimmed by 4 bases and J by 2 bases, 9 bases remained unmatched. The CDR3 bases are TGCGCCAGCAGCACCGAGATGCTAGCGGGACAAGAGACCCAGTACTTC. Protein product: CASSTEMLAGQETQYF. The complete variable domain, with remaining parts taken from reference TRBV5-1 and TRBJ2-5, reads KAGVTQTPRYLIKTRGQQVTLSCSPISGHRSVSWYQQTPGQGLQFLFEYFSETQRNKGNFPGRFSGRQFSNSRSEMNVSTLELGDSALYLCASSTEMLAGQETQYFGPGTRLLVL.